A single sample is the source of the 2 T cell receptor beta chains below, sequenced in a study of PD-L1 blockade in urothelial cancer. Measured with immunoSEQ multiplex PCR; TCRdb has only the in-frame clones, and not every one. The table includes tens of thousands of clones, roughly 89% detected once. The time point was: pretreatment peripheral blood. The starting material was PBMCs, obtained around atezolizumab (anti-PD-L1) treatment. The receptors originated from a woman in her sixties or seventies with urothelial cancer.

V gene TRBV5-1 combines with J gene TRBJ2-4; 7 positions agree with TRBD1. Germline V gene sequence: CDR1 SGHRS, CDR2 YFSETQ. V lost 6 bases to trimming and J lost 0 bases; unmatched junction nucleotides: 9. The CDR3 runs to 16 residues. CDR3: CASKTGQSIAKNIQYF. The CDR3 DNA sequence: TGCGCCAGCAAAACGGGACAGTCCATAGCCAAAAACATTCAGTACTTC.

The chain uses TRBV19 and TRBJ1-1; tentative D call: TRBD1 (5 bases). The CDR3 is 18 residues long. CDR1 and CDR2 (germline): LNHDA, SQIVND (reference sequence). Trimming took 3 bases from V and 0 from J, leaving 20 bases between them. CDR3 nucleotides: TGTGCCAGTAGTATTGGGGTTGAGTCCAGGGCCATGAACACTGAAGCTTTCTTT. This translates into CASSIGVESRAMNTEAFF.